The 32 T cell receptor beta chains given below trace back to one sample, sequenced in a study of T cells after posttransplantation cyclophosphamide. The table came from immunoSEQ multiplex PCR; TCRdb's copy has only in-frame clones and leaves some out. The repertoire consists of some 39,000 clones, none detected only once. Specimen: PBMCs. The receptors were gathered from a girl aged 10 to 17 in good health, CMV-negative, and a related stem cell transplant donor.

This clone was seen ten or more times. V is TRBV27 and J is TRBJ1-6, with 9 positions matching TRBD1. The CDR3 is made up of 15 amino acids. V lost 5 bases, J lost 7 bases, and 6 bases stayed unmatched. CDR1 is MNHEY and CDR2 is SMNVEV in the germline V gene (reference sequence). CDR3 DNA sequence: TGTGCCAGCAGTGTGGTGGGGACAGGGAATTCACCCCTCCACTTT. Protein sequence: CASSVVGTGNSPLHF.

The rearrangement joins TRBV11-2 to TRBJ2-3, with 12 nucleotides matching TRBD2. Germline V gene sequence: CDR1 SGHAT, CDR2 FQNNGV. The CDR3 loop spans 16 amino acids. The junction had 6 bases not matched to a gene; V was cut back by 6 bases and J by 2 bases. CDR3 bases: TGTGCCAGCAGGACGACTAGCGGGGGACCCACAGATACGCAGTATTTT. Translation gives CASRTTSGGPTDTQYF.

In its sample, this clone was seen a few times. The chain links TRBV7-3 to TRBJ2-3; TRBD2 aligns across 12 bases. This CDR3 has 15 amino acids. Per germline, CDR1 SGHTA and CDR2 FQGTGA. V shed 3 bases, J shed 3 bases, and the junction held 1 base outside the gene matches. Here the CDR3 reads CASSFGLAGTDTQYF. Here the CDR3 DNA reads TGTGCCAGCAGCTTTGGACTAGCGGGAACAGATACGCAGTATTTT.

This clone was observed many times. The chain recombines TRBV15 with TRBJ1-5; D is unresolved. Between the trimmed V and J ends, which lost 6 bases and 2 bases, there was a span of 5 bases. This CDR3 contains 12 residues. CDR1 is LNHNV and CDR2 is YYDKDF in the germline V gene (reference sequence). CDR3 loop: CATSRGNQPQHF. The CDR3 bases are TGTGCCACCAGTCGGGGCAATCAGCCCCAGCATTTT.

This clone has more than one count but fewer than ten. V gene TRBV6-4 combines with J gene TRBJ1-2; 7 bases map to TRBD1. The CDR3 totals 14 residues. The V gene end was trimmed by 0 bases and the J gene end by 8 bases; junction bases not matched to a gene: 6. CDR1 is MRHNA and CDR2 is SNTAGT in the germline V gene. The CDR3: CASSDSKQGDGYTF. DNA of the CDR3: TGTGCCAGCAGTGACTCGAAGCAGGGGGACGGCTACACCTTC.

This clone was recorded many times. The CDR3 sequence: CASSEEAGNTDTQYF. DNA for the CDR3: TGTGCCAGCAGTGAAGAAGCGGGGAACACAGATACGCAGTATTTT. The genes are TRBV6-1 and TRBJ2-3; 7 nucleotides line up with TRBD2. CDR3 length equals 15 residues. CDR1 is MNHNS and CDR2 is SASEGT in the germline V gene. The V gene end was trimmed by 1 base and the J gene end by 2 bases; junction bases not matched to a gene: 3.

This clone was counted only a few times. This chain joins TRBV7-9 and TRBJ2-5; TRBD2 aligns across 8 bases. Germline V gives CDR1 SEHNR, CDR2 FQNEAQ (reference sequence). After removal of 4 bases from V and 5 bases from J, the junction contained 3 bases not matched to a gene. The CDR3 contains 13 residues. The CDR3 loop reads CASSWGGRETQYF. CDR3 DNA sequence: TGTGCCAGCAGCTGGGGCGGGAGGGAGACCCAGTACTTC.

Concerning this clone itself: The germline gene is not matched at one end of the junction; a read error may be the cause. V usage is TRBV19 and J usage is TRBJ1-5, with D perhaps TRBD1 (6 bases). The germline gives CDR1 LNHDA, CDR2 SQIVND (reference sequence). This CDR3 spans 16 amino acids. CDR3 sequence: CASRIDRLRSNQPQHF. CDR3 DNA: TGTGCCAGTAGAATAGACAGGCTGAGAAGCAATCAGCCCCAGCATTTT.

This clone has ten or more counts. V usage is TRBV19 and J usage is TRBJ1-3; 7 bases are a match to TRBD1. The CDR3 runs 17 residues. Germline CDR1 and CDR2: LNHDA and SQIVND (reference sequence). J was trimmed by 1 base and V by 2 bases; bases with no gene match: 8. CDR3 sequence (DNA): TGTGCCAGTAGTATAAGGGGGCCAGCCGCGTCTGGAAACACCATATATTTT. It translates to CASSIRGPAASGNTIYF.

The sample holds many counts of this clone. The V and J genes are TRBV10-3 and TRBJ1-1; possible D gene TRBD1, 6 bases. Trimming shortened V by 2 bases and J by 1 base, and 11 bases separated the two germline ends. CDR3 length: 15 amino acids. Germline V CDR1 and CDR2: ENHRY, SYGVKD. The DNA of the CDR3 is TGTGCCATCAGTGAGCCTCAACAGGGGAACACTGAAGCTTTCTTT. Its translation is CAISEPQQGNTEAFF.

This clone was seen a handful of times. This rearrangement joins TRBV6-5 to TRBJ2-4, with D possibly TRBD1 on 5 matching bases. Germline V gene data show CDR1 as MNHEY and CDR2 as SVGAGI. V lost 6 bases, J lost 2 bases, and 5 bases lay in between. The CDR3 totals 12 residues. For the CDR3, the DNA is TGTGCCAGCAGGGACACCAAAAACATTCAGTACTTC. This sequence encodes CASRDTKNIQYF.

Many counts were recorded for this clone. The gene calls are TRBV15 and TRBJ2-7, with D hard to call. This CDR3 contains 14 residues. Looked up from germline, CDR1 is LNHNV and CDR2 is YYDKDF (reference sequence). The germline V and J ends were trimmed by 1 base and 3 bases, with 10 bases remaining between them. For the CDR3, the DNA is TGTGCCACCAGCAGAGCAAAGGAGCTCTACGAGCAGTACTTC. As protein: CATSRAKELYEQYF.

Ten or more counts support this clone. This chain links TRBV4-1 with TRBJ2-1, with 7 bases aligning to TRBD1. J lost 7 bases, V lost 6 bases, and 9 bases had no gene match. Germline loops: CDR1 MGHRA, CDR2 YSYEKL. This CDR3 has 14 amino acids. This chain's CDR3 is CASRPIQGKNEQFF. In DNA form, the CDR3 reads TGCGCCAGCAGGCCAATACAGGGGAAGAATGAGCAGTTCTTC.

The chain joins TRBV7-7 to TRBJ1-1; 7 bases line up with TRBD1. The trim removed 5 bases at V and 1 base at J, leaving 10 bases unmatched. The V gene's germline CDR1 is SSHAT and CDR2 FNYEAQ (reference sequence). This CDR3 is built from 16 residues. CDR3 protein: CASSRRGTRGNTEAFF. The CDR3 DNA sequence: TGTGCCAGCAGCCGCAGGGGGACCAGGGGGAACACTGAAGCTTTCTTT.

Ten or more counts support this clone. The chain carries TRBV5-6 and TRBJ1-5; 9 bases map to TRBD1. In germline, CDR1 is SGHDT, CDR2 YYEEEE. The CDR3 contains 15 residues. With V trimmed by 2 bases and J by 5 bases, 5 bases remained unmatched. The chain's CDR3 is CASSLHRDRDQPQHF. The CDR3 nucleotides read TGTGCCAGCAGCTTACACCGGGACAGGGATCAGCCCCAGCATTTT.

This clone was detected many times. The chain is built from TRBV7-9 and TRBJ1-4; D uncertain. Germline V gene sequence: CDR1 SEHNR, CDR2 FQNEAQ (reference sequence). V lost 5 bases and J lost 6, with 13 bases in between. The CDR3 consists of 14 residues. CDR3 bases: TGTGCCAGCAGCCCACCTGGCGGTTATGAAAAACTGTTTTTT. Protein sequence: CASSPPGGYEKLFF.

This clone was recorded at least ten times. V is TRBV7-9 and J is TRBJ1-1; a weak D match, TRBD1 (5 bases). Germline CDR1 and CDR2: SEHNR and FQNEAQ (reference sequence). The CDR3 has 15 residues. The V end lost 3 bases, the J end lost 1 base, and 12 bases lay between the germline ends. The CDR3 protein is CASSLGGDGNTEAFF. CDR3 DNA sequence: TGTGCCAGCAGCTTGGGGGGGGACGGGAACACTGAAGCTTTCTTT.

V gene TRBV15 combines with J gene TRBJ2-2; a possible D gene is TRBD1 (5 bases). Trimming stripped 1 base from V and 0 bases from J, with 9 bases between. The germline gives CDR1 LNHNV, CDR2 YYDKDF (reference sequence). This CDR3 is built from 16 residues. The CDR3 region is CATSRVRQTNTGELFF. The DNA for the CDR3 is TGTGCCACCAGCAGAGTCAGACAGACGAACACCGGGGAGCTGTTTTTT.

In its sample, this clone was seen a few times. This chain joins TRBV18 and TRBJ2-2; 8 nucleotides match TRBD1. The CDR3 contains 15 residues. Germline V gene data show CDR1 as KGHSH and CDR2 as LQKENI. V was clipped by 3 bases and J by 5 bases; unmatched bases: 5. In nucleotides, the CDR3 is TGTGCCAGCTCACCGCTACAGGGGGTAACCGGGGAGCTGTTTTTT. Residues: CASSPLQGVTGELFF.

This clone was counted at least ten times. The CDR3 sequence is CASSQWEGRTEAFF. The CDR3 nucleotides are TGTGCCAGCAGCCAATGGGAGGGTCGGACTGAAGCTTTCTTT. The V and J genes are TRBV14 and TRBJ1-1; D call uncertain. CDR1 and CDR2 (germline): SGHDN, FVKESK. Trimming shortened V by 2 bases and J by 5 bases, and 12 bases separated the two germline ends. This CDR3 is built from 14 residues. The full variable domain, with the rest looked up from reference TRBV14 and TRBJ1-1, is EAGVTQFPSHSVIEKGQTVTLRCDPISGHDNLYWYRRVMGKEIKFLLHFVKESKQDESGMPNNRFLAERTGGTYSTLKVQPAELEDSGVYFCASSQWEGRTEAFFGQGTRLTVV.

This clone was seen at least ten times. CDR3 residues: CASSTPWGVNYGYTF. CDR3 nucleotide sequence: TGTGCCAGCAGTACCCCCTGGGGGGTCAACTATGGCTACACCTTC. The genes are TRBV6-6 and TRBJ1-2; D is possibly TRBD1 (5 bases). CDR1 MNHNY and CDR2 SVGAGI come from the germline V gene (reference sequence). CDR3 length: 15 amino acids. V was pared by 5 bases and J by 2 bases, with 15 bases between.

This clone was seen at least ten times. The V gene is TRBV7-9, the J gene TRBJ1-1; tentatively, D is TRBD1 (5 bases). The V and J ends lost 5 bases and 0 bases respectively, with 7 bases between them. CDR1 is SEHNR, CDR2 FQNEAQ, per germline (reference sequence). The CDR3 consists of 13 residues. CDR3 nucleotide sequence: TGTGCCAGCAGCCAAGGGGTGAACACTGAAGCTTTCTTT. Protein sequence: CASSQGVNTEAFF.

Only a few counts were recorded for this clone. The CDR3, as DNA: TGTGCCAGCAGCGTGGACCCGTCCGGGGGTATTCAAGAGACCCAGTACTTC. Translating it yields CASSVDPSGGIQETQYF. This chain connects TRBV9 to TRBJ2-5; a possible D gene is TRBD2 (6 bases). The CDR3 loop spans 17 amino acids. The germline CDR1 and CDR2 sequences are SGDLS and YYNGEE. The V end lost 2 bases, the J end lost 2 bases, and 19 bases lay between the germline ends.

CDR3 in DNA: TGTGCCAGCAGTTTATATACCGGAGGGGGGGCGAATAATTCACCCCTCCACTTT. Its protein is CASSLYTGGGANNSPLHF. This chain joins TRBV27 and TRBJ1-6; D might be TRBD1 (6 bases). This CDR3 region has 18 residues. V shed 1 base and J shed 5 bases, with 18 bases lying between them. Germline V gene lookup returns CDR1 MNHEY and CDR2 SMNVEV (reference sequence).

The chain couples TRBV4-1 to TRBJ1-1; TRBD1 matches 7 bases. Germline assignment: CDR1 MGHRA and CDR2 YSYEKL. CDR3 length: 14 amino acids. V trimming: 7 bases; J trimming: 1 base; junction bases outside the gene matches: 6. The CDR3 DNA is TGCGCCAGCAACTCCTGGACAGGGAACACTGAAGCTTTCTTT. Translating gives CASNSWTGNTEAFF.

This clone came up many times. J is TRBJ2-7 and V is TRBV5-1; 7 nucleotides match TRBD1. Trimming at V came to 4 bases and at J to 0 bases, leaving 7 bases not matched to a gene. CDR3 length equals 15 residues. From germline, CDR1 is SGHRS and CDR2 YFSETQ. The CDR3 nucleotides read TGCGCCAGCAGCCGGGACAGTTTGAGCTCCTACGAGCAGTACTTC. Its translation is CASSRDSLSSYEQYF.

This clone came up many times. The V gene is TRBV6-5, the J gene TRBJ2-7, with a possible D match to TRBD1 (6 bases). Germline V lookup: CDR1 MNHEY, CDR2 SVGAGI. Trimming took 6 bases from V and 0 from J, leaving 15 bases between them. This CDR3 spans 15 amino acids. The CDR3 reads CASRDQGRFSYEQYF. In nucleotides, the CDR3 is TGTGCCAGCAGGGATCAGGGGCGGTTCTCCTACGAGCAGTACTTC.

Only a few counts were recorded for this clone. The chain employs TRBV27 and TRBJ2-7; 7 nucleotides align to TRBD1. The CDR3 has 14 amino acids. Germline-derived CDR1 and CDR2 are MNHEY and SMNVEV (reference sequence). After removal of 2 bases from V and 5 bases from J, the junction contained 6 bases not matched to a gene. The CDR3 spells CASSLTRQGDEQYF. The CDR3 DNA reads as TGTGCCAGCAGTTTAACCCGACAGGGCGACGAGCAGTACTTC.

Many counts were recorded for this clone. This chain links TRBV30 with TRBJ1-1, with TRBD1 as a possible D gene (6 bases). This CDR3 spans 15 amino acids. The V end lost 3 bases, the J end lost 7 bases, and 21 bases lay between the germline ends. The germline CDR1 and CDR2 sequences are GTSNPN and SVGIG (reference sequence). CDR3 DNA sequence: TGTGCCTGGAGCGACGAAAGCAGGGGAATGGGTGAAGCTTTCTTT. This codes for CAWSDESRGMGEAFF.

The rearrangement uses TRBV6-1 and TRBJ1-2; D gene ambiguous. Trimming stripped 0 bases from V and 8 bases from J, with 10 bases between. The length of the CDR3 is 13 residues. The germline CDR1 and CDR2 sequences are MNHNS and SASEGT. The CDR3 DNA follows: TGTGCCAGCAGTGAAGCGTACGGGTACGGCTACACCTTC. This sequence encodes CASSEAYGYGYTF.

This clone has a count of ten or more. The CDR3 sequence is CASSQVTRFTGELFF. The CDR3 DNA reads TGCGCCAGCAGCCAAGTTACTAGGTTCACCGGGGAGCTGTTTTTT. The V call is TRBV4-3, the J call TRBJ2-2, with D maybe TRBD2 (5 bases). V lost 1 base and J lost 4, with 10 bases in between. Germline assignment: CDR1 LGHNA and CDR2 YSLEER. The CDR3 runs 15 residues.

This clone was observed at least ten times. The chain carries TRBV7-9 and TRBJ2-1; no clear D gene. Germline CDR1 reads SEHNR; CDR2 reads FQNEAQ (reference sequence). This CDR3 comprises 11 residues. The V and J ends lost 3 bases and 5 bases respectively, with 2 bases between them. CDR3 DNA sequence: TGTGCCAGCAGCTTCGACAATGAGCAGTTCTTC. It specifies CASSFDNEQFF.